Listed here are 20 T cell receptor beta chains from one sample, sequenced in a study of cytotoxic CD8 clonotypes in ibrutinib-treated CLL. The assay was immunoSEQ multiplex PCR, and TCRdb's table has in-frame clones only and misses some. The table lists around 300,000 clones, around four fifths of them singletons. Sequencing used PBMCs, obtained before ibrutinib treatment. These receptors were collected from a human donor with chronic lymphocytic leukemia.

The CDR3 DNA reads TGTGCCAGCAGCTCCGGACAGGGGATGCCCTACGAGCAGTACTTC. This gives the protein CASSSGQGMPYEQYF. This sequence joins TRBV28 and TRBJ2-7, with 9 positions matching TRBD1. CDR1 and CDR2 from the germline V gene are MDHEN and SYDVKM. V lost 6 bases, J lost 2 bases, and 8 bases stayed unmatched. The CDR3 spans 15 residues.

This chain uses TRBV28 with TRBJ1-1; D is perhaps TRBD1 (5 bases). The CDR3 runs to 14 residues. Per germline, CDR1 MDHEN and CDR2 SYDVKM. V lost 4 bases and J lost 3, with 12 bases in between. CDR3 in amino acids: CASSSRGSHTEAFF. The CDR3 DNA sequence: TGTGCCAGCAGTTCCCGGGGCAGCCACACTGAAGCTTTCTTT.

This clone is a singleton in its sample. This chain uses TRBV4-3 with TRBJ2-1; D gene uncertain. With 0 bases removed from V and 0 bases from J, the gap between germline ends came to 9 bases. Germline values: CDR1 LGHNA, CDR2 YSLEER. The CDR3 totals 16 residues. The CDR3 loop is CASSQDWRSSYNEQFF. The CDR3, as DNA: TGCGCCAGCAGCCAAGATTGGCGGAGCTCCTACAATGAGCAGTTCTTC.

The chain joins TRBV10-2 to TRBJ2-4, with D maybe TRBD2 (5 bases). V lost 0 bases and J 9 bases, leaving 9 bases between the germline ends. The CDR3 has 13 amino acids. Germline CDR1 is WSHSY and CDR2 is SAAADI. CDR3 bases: TGCGCCAGCAGTGAGTCTAGCGTAGGCATTCAGTACTTC. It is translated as CASSESSVGIQYF.

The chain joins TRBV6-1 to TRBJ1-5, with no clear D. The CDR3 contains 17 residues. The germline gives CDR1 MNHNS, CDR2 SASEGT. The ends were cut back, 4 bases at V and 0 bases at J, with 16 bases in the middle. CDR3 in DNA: TGTGCCAGCAGTGTTATCCCCAGGATGCATAGCAATCAGCCCCAGCATTTT. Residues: CASSVIPRMHSNQPQHF.

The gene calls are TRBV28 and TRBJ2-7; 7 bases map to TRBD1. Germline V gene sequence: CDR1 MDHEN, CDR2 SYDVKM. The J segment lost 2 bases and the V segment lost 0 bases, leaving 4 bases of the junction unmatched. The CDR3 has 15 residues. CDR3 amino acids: CASSLWARGTYEQYF. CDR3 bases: TGTGCCAGCAGTTTATGGGCCAGGGGGACCTACGAGCAGTACTTC.

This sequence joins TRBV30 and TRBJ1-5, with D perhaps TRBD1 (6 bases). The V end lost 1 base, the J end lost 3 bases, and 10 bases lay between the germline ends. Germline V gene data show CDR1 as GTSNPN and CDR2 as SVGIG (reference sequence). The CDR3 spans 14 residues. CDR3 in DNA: TGTGCCTGGAGTGAGGGACAAATCAATCAGCCCCAGCATTTT. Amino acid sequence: CAWSEGQINQPQHF.

The DNA of the CDR3 is TGTGCCAGCAGGCCCGCAGGGGATCATCAGCCCCAGCATTTT. Its translation is CASRPAGDHQPQHF. The chain has TRBV28 and TRBJ1-5; D may be TRBD1 (6 bases). The V and J ends lost 6 bases and 5 bases respectively, with 14 bases between them. CDR1 and CDR2 from the germline V gene are MDHEN and SYDVKM. This CDR3 region has 14 residues.

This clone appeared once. CDR3 DNA sequence: TGTGCCATCAGCCCGGAGGCCACTAACTATGGCTACACCTTC. This encodes CAISPEATNYGYTF. The chain carries TRBV10-3 and TRBJ1-2; D gene ambiguous. Trimming cost V 6 bases and J 0 bases, with 11 bases left between them. This CDR3 contains 14 residues. CDR1 ENHRY and CDR2 SYGVKD come from the germline V gene.

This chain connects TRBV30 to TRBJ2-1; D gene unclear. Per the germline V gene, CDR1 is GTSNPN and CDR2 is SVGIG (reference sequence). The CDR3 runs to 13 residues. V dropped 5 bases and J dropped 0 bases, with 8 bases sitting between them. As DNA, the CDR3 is TGTGCCTGGGACCAGAGCTCCTACAATGAGCAGTTCTTC. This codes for CAWDQSSYNEQFF.

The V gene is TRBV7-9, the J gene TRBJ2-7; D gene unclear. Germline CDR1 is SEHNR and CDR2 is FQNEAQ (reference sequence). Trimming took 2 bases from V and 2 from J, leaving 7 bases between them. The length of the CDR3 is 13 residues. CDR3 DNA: TGTGCCAGCAGCTTACACGGAACCTACGAGCAGTACTTC. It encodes CASSLHGTYEQYF.

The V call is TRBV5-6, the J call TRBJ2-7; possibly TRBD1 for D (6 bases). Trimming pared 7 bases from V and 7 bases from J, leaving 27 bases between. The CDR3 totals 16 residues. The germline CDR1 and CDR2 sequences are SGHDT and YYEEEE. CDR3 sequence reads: CASYLVGRGEWGEQYF. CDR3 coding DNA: TGTGCCAGCTATCTAGTGGGCAGGGGAGAATGGGGGGAGCAGTACTTC.

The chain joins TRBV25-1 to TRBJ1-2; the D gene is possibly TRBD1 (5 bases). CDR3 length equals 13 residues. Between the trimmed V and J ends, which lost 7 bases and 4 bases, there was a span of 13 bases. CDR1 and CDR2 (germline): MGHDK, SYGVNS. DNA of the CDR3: TGTGCCAGCATAGGGGCACAGGTCTATGGCTACACCTTC. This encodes CASIGAQVYGYTF.

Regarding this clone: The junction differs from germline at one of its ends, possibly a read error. The CDR3 is CASSYQRSRAPFFF. CDR3 bases: TGTGCCAGCAGTTACCAGCGCAGCCGAGCCCCTTTTTTCTTT. The rearrangement uses TRBV6-5 and TRBJ1-3, with no clear D. This CDR3 has 14 amino acids. The V gene's germline CDR1 is MNHEY and CDR2 SVGAGI.

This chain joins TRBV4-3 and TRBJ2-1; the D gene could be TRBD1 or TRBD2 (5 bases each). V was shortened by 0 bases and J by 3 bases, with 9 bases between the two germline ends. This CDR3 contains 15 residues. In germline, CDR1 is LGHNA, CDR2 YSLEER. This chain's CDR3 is CASSQDRGYYNEQFF. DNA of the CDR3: TGCGCCAGCAGCCAAGACCGGGGCTACTACAATGAGCAGTTCTTC.

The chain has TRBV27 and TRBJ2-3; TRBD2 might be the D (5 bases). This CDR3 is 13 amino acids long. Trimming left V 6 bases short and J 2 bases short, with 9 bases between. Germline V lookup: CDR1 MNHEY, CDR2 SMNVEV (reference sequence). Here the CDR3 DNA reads TGTGCCAGCAGAGGACTGGACACAGATACGCAGTATTTT. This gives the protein CASRGLDTDTQYF.

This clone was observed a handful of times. CDR3 in DNA: TGCGCCAGCAGTCAAAACGGGACGTATAGCAATCAGCCCCAGCATTTT. This codes for CASSQNGTYSNQPQHF. This chain joins TRBV4-3 and TRBJ1-5; D is perhaps TRBD1 (5 bases). The CDR3 consists of 16 residues. The ends were cut back, 6 bases at V and 0 bases at J, with 15 bases in the middle. Germline CDR1 is LGHNA and CDR2 is YSLEER.

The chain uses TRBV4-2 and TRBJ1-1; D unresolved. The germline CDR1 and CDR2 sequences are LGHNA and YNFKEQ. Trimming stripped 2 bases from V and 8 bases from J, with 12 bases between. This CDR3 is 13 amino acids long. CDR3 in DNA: TGTGCCAGCAGCCAAACTGGACCCATGGAAGCTTTCTTT. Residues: CASSQTGPMEAFF.

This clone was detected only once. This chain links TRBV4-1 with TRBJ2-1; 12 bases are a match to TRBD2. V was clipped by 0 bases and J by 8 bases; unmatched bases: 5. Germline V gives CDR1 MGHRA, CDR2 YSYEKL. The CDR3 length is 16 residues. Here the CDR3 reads CASSQDMTSGSYEQFF. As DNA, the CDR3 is TGCGCCAGCAGCCAAGATATGACTAGCGGGAGCTATGAGCAGTTCTTC.

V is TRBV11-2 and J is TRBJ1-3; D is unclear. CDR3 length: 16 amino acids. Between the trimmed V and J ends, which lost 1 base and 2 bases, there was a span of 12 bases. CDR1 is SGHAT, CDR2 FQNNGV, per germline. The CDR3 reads CASSLGPFGAGNTIYF. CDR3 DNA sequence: TGTGCCAGCAGCTTAGGCCCTTTTGGGGCTGGAAACACCATATATTTT.